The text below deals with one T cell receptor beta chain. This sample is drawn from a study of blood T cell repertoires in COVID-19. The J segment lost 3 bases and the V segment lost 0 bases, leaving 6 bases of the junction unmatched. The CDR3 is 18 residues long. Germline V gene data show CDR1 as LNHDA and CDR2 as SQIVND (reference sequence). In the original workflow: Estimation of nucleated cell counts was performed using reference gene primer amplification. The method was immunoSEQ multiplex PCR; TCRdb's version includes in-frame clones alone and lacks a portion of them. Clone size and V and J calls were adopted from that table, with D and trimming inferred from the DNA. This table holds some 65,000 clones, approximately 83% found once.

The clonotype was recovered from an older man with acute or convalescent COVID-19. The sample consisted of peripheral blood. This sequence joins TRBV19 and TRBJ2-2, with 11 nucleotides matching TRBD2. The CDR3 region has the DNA TGTGCCAGTAGTATAGATAGTTTGGGACTAGCGGACACCGGGGAGCTGTTTTTT. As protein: CASSIDSLGLADTGELFF.